The rows below give T cell receptor beta chains drawn from one sample of a study of blood T cell repertoires in COVID-19. Sequencing used immunoSEQ multiplex PCR; TCRdb keeps in-frame clones, though not all of them. The sample includes more than 100,000 clones, roughly 88% of them seen just once. Sequenced material: peripheral blood. Every receptor here comes from a man aged 35 to 55 with acute or convalescent COVID-19. CDR3s include the opening cysteine and the closing phenylalanine or tryptophan. D genes are given only for firm matches. Not all rows give a size; the values are once, few, many and, for expanded clones, a class.

D,size,V,J,CDR3,DNA
-,-,TRBV3-1/TRBV3-2,TRBJ1-1,CASSHMSWGRGSEAFF,TGTGCCAGCAGCCACATGAGCTGGGGCCGAGGATCTGAAGCTTTCTTT
TRBD1,-,TRBV13,TRBJ1-1,CASSSLNRGYTEAFF,TGTGCCAGCAGCTCCTTGAACAGGGGCTACACTGAAGCTTTCTTT
-,-,TRBV3-1/TRBV3-2,TRBJ2-7,CASSQVPGTKQGFWYEQYF,TGTGCCAGCAGCCAAGTACCCGGAACCAAACAGGGTTTTTGGTACGAGCAGTACTTC
-,-,TRBV5-1,TRBJ2-7,CASSLAGDVYEQYF,TGCGCCAGCAGCTTGGCCGGAGACGTATACGAGCAGTACTTC
-,-,TRBV27,TRBJ1-6,CASSHRFSSYNSPLHF,TGTGCCAGCAGCCACAGGTTTAGCTCCTATAATTCACCCCTCCACTTT
TRBD2,-,TRBV6-5,TRBJ2-1,CASSGGSYNEQFF,TGTGCCAGCTCTGGCGGGAGTTACAATGAGCAGTTCTTC
TRBD1,-,TRBV7-9,TRBJ2-7,CASSFWTGVTDEQYF,TGTGCCAGCAGCTTTTGGACAGGGGTGACGGACGAGCAGTACTTC
TRBD2,-,TRBV7-7,TRBJ2-1,CASSPGLAGDNEQFF,TGTGCCAGCAGCCCCGGACTTGCGGGGGACAATGAGCAGTTCTTC
TRBD1,-,TRBV7-9,TRBJ2-7,CASSLVGTAHEQYF,TGTGCCAGCAGCTTAGTGGGGACAGCCCACGAGCAGTACTTC
TRBD2,once,TRBV5-6,TRBJ2-2,CASSFRTSGANTGELFF,TGTGCCAGCAGCTTCAGGACTAGCGGGGCGAACACCGGGGAGCTGTTTTTT
-,-,TRBV29-1,TRBJ1-1,CSVGFSVQNTEAFF,TGCAGCGTTGGTTTTTCGGTTCAGAACACTGAAGCTTTCTTT
-,-,TRBV7-2,TRBJ1-1,CASSSSPGVVEAFF,TGTGCCAGCAGCTCATCTCCAGGGGTTGTTGAAGCTTTCTTT